The next 7 T cell receptor beta chains were all read from a single sample in a study of blood T cell repertoires in COVID-19. The assay was immunoSEQ multiplex PCR, and TCRdb's table has in-frame clones only and misses some. The repertoire consists of 150,000 or so clones, with around 78% occurring once and the leading ten covering approximately 4.4%. The material sequenced was PBMCs or T cells enriched from blood (not recorded which). Receptors originate from a woman aged 50 to 65 who had recovered from COVID-19.

J is TRBJ2-2 and V is TRBV27, with D uncertain. Trimming pared 0 bases from V and 6 bases from J, leaving 8 bases between. The CDR3 spans 14 residues. Germline V gene lookup returns CDR1 MNHEY and CDR2 SMNVEV (reference sequence). The CDR3, as DNA: TGTGCCAGCAGTTTATCCCCACTCCCCGGGGAGCTGTTTTTT. This sequence encodes CASSLSPLPGELFF.

J is TRBJ2-3 and V is TRBV28; D may be TRBD2 (5 bases). Trimming took off 5 bases at V and 2 bases at J, with 17 bases between the two ends. The CDR3 totals 16 residues. The germline V gene has CDR1 MDHEN and CDR2 SYDVKM. Here the CDR3 DNA reads TGTGCCAGCAGTGTCTCGGACGGGGTTAACACAGATACGCAGTATTTT. Its translation: CASSVSDGVNTDTQYF.

The V and J genes are TRBV27 and TRBJ1-2; 8 bases align to TRBD1. V shed 6 bases and J 7 bases; nucleotides not matched to a gene: 7. The CDR3 spans 13 residues. In germline, CDR1 is MNHEY, CDR2 SMNVEV (reference sequence). CDR3 in DNA: TGTGCCAGCAGCCTTACAGGGGGAGGTGGCTACACCTTC. This encodes CASSLTGGGGYTF.

The chain employs TRBV21-1 and TRBJ1-4; the listed D gene, TRBD1, was not tested against the DNA. TRBV21-1 is noted as a pseudogene. The CDR3 consists of 16 residues. The CDR3 sequence is CASSKNRGRPGEKLFF. DNA of the CDR3: TGTGCCAGCAGCAAAAACAGGGGGCGTCCGGGCGAAAAACTGTTTTTT.

The chain carries TRBV29-1 and TRBJ2-6; the match to TRBD1 covers 7 bases. J gave up 2 bases and V 5 bases, and 0 bases lay outside the gene matches. CDR3 length: 13 amino acids. From germline, CDR1 is SQVTM and CDR2 ANQGSEA. Written as DNA, the CDR3 is TGCAGCGTTACAGGGGCTGGGGCCAACGTCCTGACTTTC. As protein: CSVTGAGANVLTF.

The chain is built from TRBV24-1 and TRBJ2-3; D not certain. The CDR3 spans 13 residues. Germline CDR1 KGHDR, CDR2 SFDVKD. Trimming cost V 2 bases and J 5 bases, with 7 bases left between them. CDR3 DNA: TGTGCCACCAGTGATTCGTCGGGAGATACGCAGTATTTT. Translating gives CATSDSSGDTQYF.

The rearrangement uses TRBV28 and TRBJ1-2; no clear D. CDR1 is MDHEN, CDR2 SYDVKM, per germline. The CDR3 loop spans 13 amino acids. Trimming shortened V by 6 bases and J by 2 bases, and 10 bases separated the two germline ends. As DNA, the CDR3 is TGTGCCAGCAGCCCGAGATTCAACTATGGCTACACCTTC. This gives the protein CASSPRFNYGYTF.